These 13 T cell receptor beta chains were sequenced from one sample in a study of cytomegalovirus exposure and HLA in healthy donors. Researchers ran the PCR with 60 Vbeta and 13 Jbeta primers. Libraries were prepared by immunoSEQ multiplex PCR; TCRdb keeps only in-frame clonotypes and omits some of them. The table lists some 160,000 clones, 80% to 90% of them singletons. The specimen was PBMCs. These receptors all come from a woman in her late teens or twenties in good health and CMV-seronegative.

The CDR3 coding sequence is TGTGCCAGCAGTTGGGGACAGGGGGGTAACGAGCAGTACTTC. Amino acid sequence: CASSWGQGGNEQYF. This rearrangement joins TRBV27 to TRBJ2-7, with TRBD1 matching 11 bases. V dropped 4 bases and J dropped 5; count of bases not matched to a gene: 4. Germline-derived CDR1 and CDR2 are MNHEY and SMNVEV (reference sequence). The CDR3 spans 14 residues.

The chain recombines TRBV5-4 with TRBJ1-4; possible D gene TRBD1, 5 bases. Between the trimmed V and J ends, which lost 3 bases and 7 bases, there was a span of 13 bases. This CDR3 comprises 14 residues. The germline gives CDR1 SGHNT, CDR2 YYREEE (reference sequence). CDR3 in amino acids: CASSSDSPLEKLFF. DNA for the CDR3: TGTGCCAGCAGCTCCGACAGCCCCCTTGAAAAACTGTTTTTT. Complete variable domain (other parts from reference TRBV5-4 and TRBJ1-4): ETGVTQSPTHLIKTRGQQVTLRCSSQSGHNTVSWYQQALGQGPQFIFQYYREEENGRGNFPPRFSGLQFPNYSSELNVNALELDDSALYLCASSSDSPLEKLFFGSGTQLSVL.

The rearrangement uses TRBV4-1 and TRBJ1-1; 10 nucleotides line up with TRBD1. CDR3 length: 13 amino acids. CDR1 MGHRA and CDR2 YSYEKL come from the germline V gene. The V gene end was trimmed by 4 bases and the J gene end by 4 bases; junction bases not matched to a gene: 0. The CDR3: CASSRDRGTEAFF. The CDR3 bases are TGCGCCAGCAGCCGGGACAGGGGCACTGAAGCTTTCTTT.

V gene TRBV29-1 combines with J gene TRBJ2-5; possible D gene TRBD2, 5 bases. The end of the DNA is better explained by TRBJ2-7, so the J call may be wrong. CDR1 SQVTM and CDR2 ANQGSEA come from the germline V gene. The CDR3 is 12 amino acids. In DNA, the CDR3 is TGCAGCGTTAGGACTGTTTCCTACGAGCAGTACTTC. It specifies CSVRTVSYEQYF.

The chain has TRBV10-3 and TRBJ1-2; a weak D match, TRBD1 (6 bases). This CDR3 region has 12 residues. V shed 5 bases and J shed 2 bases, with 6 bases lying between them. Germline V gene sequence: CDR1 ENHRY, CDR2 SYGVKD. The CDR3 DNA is TGTGCCATCAGTCAGGGGAACTATGGCTACACCTTC. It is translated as CAISQGNYGYTF.

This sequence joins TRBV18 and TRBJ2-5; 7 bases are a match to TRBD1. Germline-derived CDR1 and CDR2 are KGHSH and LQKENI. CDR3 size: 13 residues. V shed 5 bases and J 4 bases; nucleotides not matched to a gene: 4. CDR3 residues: CASSSTGVETQYF. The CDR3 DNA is TGTGCCAGCTCATCCACAGGGGTAGAGACCCAGTACTTC.

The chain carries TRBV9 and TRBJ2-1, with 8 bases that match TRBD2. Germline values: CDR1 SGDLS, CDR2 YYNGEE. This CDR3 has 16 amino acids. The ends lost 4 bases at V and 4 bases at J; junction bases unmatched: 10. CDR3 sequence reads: CASSLDLTGGYNEQFF. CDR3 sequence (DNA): TGTGCCAGCAGCCTCGATTTAACGGGAGGGTACAATGAGCAGTTCTTC.

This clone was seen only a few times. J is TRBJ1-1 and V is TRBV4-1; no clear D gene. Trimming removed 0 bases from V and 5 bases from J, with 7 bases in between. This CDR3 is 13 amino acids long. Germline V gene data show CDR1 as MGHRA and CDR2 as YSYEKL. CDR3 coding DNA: TGCGCCAGCAGCCAAGATCGTAGAACTGAAGCTTTCTTT. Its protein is CASSQDRRTEAFF.

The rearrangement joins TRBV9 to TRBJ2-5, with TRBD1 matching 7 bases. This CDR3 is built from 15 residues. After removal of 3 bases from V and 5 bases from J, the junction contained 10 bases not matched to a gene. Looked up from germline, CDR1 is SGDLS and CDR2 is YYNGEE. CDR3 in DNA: TGTGCCAGCAGCGCTCAGCCCATACAGGGGGAGACCCAGTACTTC. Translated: CASSAQPIQGETQYF. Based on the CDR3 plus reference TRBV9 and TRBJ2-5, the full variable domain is DSGVTQTPKHLITATGQRVTLRCSPRSGDLSVYWYQQSLDQGLQFLIQYYNGEERAKGNILERFSAQQFPDLHSELNLSSLELGDSALYFCASSAQPIQGETQYFGPGTRLLVL.

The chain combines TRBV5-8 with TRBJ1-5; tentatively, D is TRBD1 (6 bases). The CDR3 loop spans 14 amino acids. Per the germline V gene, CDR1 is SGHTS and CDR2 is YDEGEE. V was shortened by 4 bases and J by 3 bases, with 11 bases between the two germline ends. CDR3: CASSVGTNNQPQHF. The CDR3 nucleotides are TGTGCCAGCAGCGTCGGGACAAACAATCAGCCCCAGCATTTT.

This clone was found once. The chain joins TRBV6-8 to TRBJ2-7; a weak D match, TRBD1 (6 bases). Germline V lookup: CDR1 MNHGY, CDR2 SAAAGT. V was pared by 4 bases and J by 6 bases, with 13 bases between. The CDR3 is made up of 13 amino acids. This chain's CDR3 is CASSFYRVSEQYF. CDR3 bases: TGTGCCAGCAGTTTCTACAGGGTCTCCGAGCAGTACTTC.

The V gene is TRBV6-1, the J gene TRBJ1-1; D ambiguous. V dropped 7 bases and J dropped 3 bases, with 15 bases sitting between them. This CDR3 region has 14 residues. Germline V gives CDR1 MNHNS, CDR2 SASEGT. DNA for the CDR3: TGTGCCAGCACCTCCGGGTCGTCTTACACTGAAGCTTTCTTT. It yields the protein CASTSGSSYTEAFF.

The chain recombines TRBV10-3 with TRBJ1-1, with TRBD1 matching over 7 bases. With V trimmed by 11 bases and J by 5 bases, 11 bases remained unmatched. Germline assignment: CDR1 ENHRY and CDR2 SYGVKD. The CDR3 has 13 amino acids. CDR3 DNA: TGTGCCGTCGGGGGGGGACAGTGGACTGAAGCTTTCTTT. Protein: CAVGGGQWTEAFF.